The text below deals with one T cell receptor beta chain. This sample is part of a study of glioma-infiltrating T cells. In the study overall: Presurgical dexamethasone in glioma patients lasted six or fewer days.

Using RNA template, CDR3s of TCR alpha and beta were amplified with iRepertoire arm-PCR. From the multiplex PCR reads, TCRdb called clonotypes with MiXCR, one entry per CDR3 protein. The table includes around 390,000 distinct CDR3 sequences, 41% detected once. Sequenced material: glioma tissue, nonneoplastic brain tissue, or PBMCs (not recorded which). This sequence originates from a human donor with low-grade glioma or glioblastoma, undergoing nonglioma brain surgery, or in good health (not recorded which).

The CDR3 spells CASSSGTSGIKNTGELFF. In DNA form, the CDR3 reads TGTGCCAGCAGCTCAGGGACTAGCGGGATCAAAAACACCGGGGAGCTGTTTTTT. This chain uses TRBV4-2 with TRBJ2-2; TRBD2 aligns across 13 bases. The CDR3 contains 18 residues. Germline lookup yields CDR1 LGHNA and CDR2 YNFKEQ. Trimming cost V 5 bases and J 2 bases; bases outside gene matches: 8.